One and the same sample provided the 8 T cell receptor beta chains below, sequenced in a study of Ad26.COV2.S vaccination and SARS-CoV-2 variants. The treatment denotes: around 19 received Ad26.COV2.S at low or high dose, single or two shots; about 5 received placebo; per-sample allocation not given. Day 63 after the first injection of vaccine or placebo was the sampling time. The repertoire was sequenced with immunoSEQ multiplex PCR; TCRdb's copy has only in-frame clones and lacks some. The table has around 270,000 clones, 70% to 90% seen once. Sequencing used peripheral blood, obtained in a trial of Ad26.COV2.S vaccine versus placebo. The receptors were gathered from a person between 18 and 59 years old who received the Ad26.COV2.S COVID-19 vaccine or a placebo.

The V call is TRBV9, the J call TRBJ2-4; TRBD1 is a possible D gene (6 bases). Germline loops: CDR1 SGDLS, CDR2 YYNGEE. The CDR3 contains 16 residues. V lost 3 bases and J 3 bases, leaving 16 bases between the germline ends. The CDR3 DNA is TGTGCCAGCAGCGCCAACAGGGAGTGGGGCAAAAACATTCAGTACTTC. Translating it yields CASSANREWGKNIQYF.

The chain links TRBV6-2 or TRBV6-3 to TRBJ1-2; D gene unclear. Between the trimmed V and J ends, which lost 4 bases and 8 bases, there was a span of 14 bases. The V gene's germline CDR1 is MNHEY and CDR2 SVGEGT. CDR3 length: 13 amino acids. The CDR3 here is CASSSLLLGGYTF. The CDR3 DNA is TGTGCCAGCAGTTCCCTTCTCCTCGGGGGCTACACCTTC.

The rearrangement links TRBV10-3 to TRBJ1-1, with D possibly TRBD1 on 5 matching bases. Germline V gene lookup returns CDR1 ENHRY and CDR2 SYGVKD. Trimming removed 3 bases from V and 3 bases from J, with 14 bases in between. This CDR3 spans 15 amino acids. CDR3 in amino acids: CAISDGAGRDTEAFF. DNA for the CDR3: TGTGCCATCAGTGATGGGGCAGGACGGGACACTGAAGCTTTCTTT.

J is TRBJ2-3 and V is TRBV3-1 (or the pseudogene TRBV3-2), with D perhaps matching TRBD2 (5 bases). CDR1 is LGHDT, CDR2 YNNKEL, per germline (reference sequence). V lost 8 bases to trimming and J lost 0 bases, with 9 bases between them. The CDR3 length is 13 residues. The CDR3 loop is CASRAGSTDTQYF. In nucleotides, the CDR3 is TGTGCCAGCCGCGCGGGCAGCACAGATACGCAGTATTTT.

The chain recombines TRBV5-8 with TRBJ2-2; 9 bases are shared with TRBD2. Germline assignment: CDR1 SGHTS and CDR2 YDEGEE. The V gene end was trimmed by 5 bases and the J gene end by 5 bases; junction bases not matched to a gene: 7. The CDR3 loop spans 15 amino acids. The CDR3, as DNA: TGTGCCAGCAGGCGCGGGAGGGGCGTTACCGGGGAGCTGTTTTTT. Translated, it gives CASRRGRGVTGELFF.

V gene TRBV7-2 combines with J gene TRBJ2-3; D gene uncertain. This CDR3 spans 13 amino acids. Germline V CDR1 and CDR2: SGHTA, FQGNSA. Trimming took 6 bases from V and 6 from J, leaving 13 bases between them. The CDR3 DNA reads TGTGCCAGCAGTCAGGAGCCCAGGGATACGCAGTATTTT. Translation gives CASSQEPRDTQYF.

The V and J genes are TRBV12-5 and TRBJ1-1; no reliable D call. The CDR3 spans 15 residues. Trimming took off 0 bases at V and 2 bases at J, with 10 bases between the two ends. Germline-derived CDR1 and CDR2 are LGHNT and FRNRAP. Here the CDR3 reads CASGLVVSGNTEAFF. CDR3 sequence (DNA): TGTGCTAGTGGTTTGGTAGTATCAGGAAACACTGAAGCTTTCTTT.

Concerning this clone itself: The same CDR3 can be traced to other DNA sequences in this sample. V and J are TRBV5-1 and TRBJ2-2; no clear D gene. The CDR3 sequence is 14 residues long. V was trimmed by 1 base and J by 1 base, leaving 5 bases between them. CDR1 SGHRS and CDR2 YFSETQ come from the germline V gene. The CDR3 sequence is CASSLWGNTGELFF. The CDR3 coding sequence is TGCGCCAGCAGCTTGTGGGGGAACACCGGGGAGCTGTTTTTT.